A single sample gave rise to the 28 T cell receptor beta chains below, sequenced in a study of technical replicates of blood from a few donors. Profiling relied on immunoSEQ multiplex PCR, and the TCRdb table lists in-frame clones only, not all of them. The table includes 70,000 or so clones, 75% to 90% detected once. Sequencing input: PBMCs. The source is a human donor in good health. Some clones in this sample may be carry-over from other donors' samples.

The chain couples TRBV19 to TRBJ1-1; no clear D. The CDR3 spans 15 residues. CDR1 and CDR2 (germline): LNHDA, SQIVND (reference sequence). Trimming removed 6 bases from V and 3 bases from J, with 17 bases in between. The CDR3 protein is CASSRRVELYTEAFF. The CDR3 coding sequence is TGTGCCAGTAGCAGACGGGTTGAACTTTACACTGAAGCTTTCTTT.

On this clone: The junction departs from germline at one end; a sequencing error may be responsible. The CDR3 protein is CASSLGGRDTNTQYF. As DNA, the CDR3 is TGTGCCAGCAGCTTAGGGGGTCGGGACACAAATACGCAGTATTTT. The chain is built from TRBV7-3 and TRBJ2-3, with a weak D call TRBD1 (6 bases). CDR3 length equals 15 residues. CDR1 SGHTA and CDR2 FQGTGA come from the germline V gene.

This chain uses TRBV5-4 with TRBJ2-5, with TRBD2 matching over 7 bases. V shed 3 bases, J shed 5 bases, and the junction held 7 bases outside the gene matches. Per germline, CDR1 SGHNT and CDR2 YYREEE (reference sequence). The CDR3 length is 14 residues. CDR3 nucleotides: TGTGCCAGCAGCTCGCGGGAGACCGGGGAGACCCAGTACTTC. This codes for CASSSRETGETQYF.

This clone was found once. V and J are TRBV15 and TRBJ2-7, with 9 bases that match TRBD1. CDR1 LNHNV and CDR2 YYDKDF come from the germline V gene (reference sequence). The CDR3 covers 14 residues. The V and J ends lost 4 bases and 5 bases, in that order; junction bases with no gene match: 6. This CDR3 is CATSIDRGVDEQYF. The CDR3 coding sequence is TGTGCCACCAGCATTGACAGGGGGGTCGACGAGCAGTACTTC.

This clone was seen once. The genes are TRBV2 and TRBJ2-1, with 9 nucleotides matching TRBD2. CDR3 length: 16 amino acids. From germline, CDR1 is SNHLY and CDR2 FYNNEI. The V segment lost 3 bases and the J segment 9 bases; nucleotides outside the gene matches: 12. The CDR3 region has the DNA TGTGCCAGCAGTGAGAGTCTAGCGGGAAAGATAATTGAGCAGTTCTTC. Encoded protein: CASSESLAGKIIEQFF.

The chain carries TRBV2 and TRBJ2-2; D not certain. This CDR3 has 15 residues. Germline V gene data show CDR1 as SNHLY and CDR2 as FYNNEI. V was shortened by 4 bases and J by 6 bases, with 15 bases between the two germline ends. The CDR3 loop reads CASSVGPSGAGELFF. DNA for the CDR3: TGTGCCAGCAGTGTTGGTCCTTCGGGTGCCGGGGAGCTGTTTTTT.

The rearrangement joins TRBV5-1 to TRBJ1-2; D unresolved. The CDR3 loop spans 14 amino acids. Germline V gene lookup returns CDR1 SGHRS and CDR2 YFSETQ. Trimming cost V 0 bases and J 8 bases, with 14 bases left between them. The DNA for the CDR3 is TGCGCCAGCAGCTTGGCCGAGAACGGGAGAGGCTACACCTTC. Its translation: CASSLAENGRGYTF.

The chain combines TRBV5-5 with TRBJ2-5; D is ambiguous. The CDR3 runs 14 residues. V gave up 4 bases and J gave up 5 bases, with 15 bases separating them. Germline loops: CDR1 SGHKS, CDR2 YYEKEE (reference sequence). This chain's CDR3 is CASSRLTTMETQYF. CDR3 bases: TGTGCCAGCAGCCGCCTGACAACCATGGAGACCCAGTACTTC.

This chain links TRBV7-3 with TRBJ2-5, with no clear D. CDR1 is SGHTA, CDR2 FQGTGA, per germline. Trimming took off 7 bases at V and 0 bases at J, with 18 bases between the two ends. This CDR3 spans 16 amino acids. CDR3 loop: CASNIPLCGYQETQYF. CDR3 in DNA: TGTGCCAGCAACATTCCTTTGTGTGGTTACCAAGAGACCCAGTACTTC.

This chain connects TRBV6-4 to TRBJ1-5, with 7 bases fitting TRBD1. The germline V gene encodes CDR1 MRHNA and CDR2 SNTAGT. The CDR3 sequence is 13 residues long. V lost 6 bases to trimming and J lost 4 bases; unmatched junction nucleotides: 3. Here the CDR3 reads CASSRDSNQPQHF. For the CDR3, the DNA is TGTGCCAGCAGCCGGGACAGTAATCAGCCCCAGCATTTT.

The chain is built from TRBV9 and TRBJ2-3, with D perhaps matching TRBD2 (6 bases). The CDR3 is made up of 15 amino acids. Per germline, CDR1 SGDLS and CDR2 YYNGEE. Trimming cost V 0 bases and J 3 bases, with 11 bases left between them. The DNA for the CDR3 is TGTGCCAGCAGCGTAGCGGGAGTACGGACAGATACGCAGTATTTT. It is translated as CASSVAGVRTDTQYF.

This sequence joins TRBV10-3 and TRBJ1-1; 7 positions agree with TRBD1. The germline gives CDR1 ENHRY, CDR2 SYGVKD. J gave up 1 base and V 10 bases, and 6 bases lay outside the gene matches. The CDR3 runs 13 residues. The CDR3 sequence: CATSGGQNTEAFF. The CDR3 nucleotides are TGTGCCACGTCAGGGGGTCAGAACACTGAAGCTTTCTTT.

This chain joins TRBV18 and TRBJ2-7; 9 bases map to TRBD1. Unmatched junction bases numbered 7, after V lost 3 bases and J lost 4 bases. Germline-derived CDR1 and CDR2 are KGHSH and LQKENI. The CDR3 spans 15 residues. The CDR3 DNA follows: TGTGCCAGCTCACCCCCCGGGACAGGGAGATACGAGCAGTACTTC. Its protein is CASSPPGTGRYEQYF.

This clone was observed a single time. The gene calls are TRBV19 and TRBJ1-6, with D unclear. CDR1 and CDR2 (germline): LNHDA, SQIVND (reference sequence). The V and J ends lost 4 bases and 1 base respectively, with 8 bases between them. The CDR3 runs to 15 residues. The CDR3 protein is CASSTGVSYNSPLHF. Here the CDR3 DNA reads TGTGCCAGTAGTACGGGAGTATCCTATAATTCACCCCTCCACTTT. The whole variable domain, remainder taken from reference TRBV19 and TRBJ1-6, is DGGITQSPKYLFRKEGQNVTLSCEQNLNHDAMYWYRQDPGQGLRLIYYSQIVNDFQKGDIAEGYSVSREKKESFPLTVTSAQKNPTAFYLCASSTGVSYNSPLHFGNGTRLTVT.

This chain uses TRBV9 with TRBJ2-1; 8 nucleotides align to TRBD1. The CDR3 length is 13 residues. The V gene end was trimmed by 3 bases and the J gene end by 9 bases; junction bases not matched to a gene: 5. Germline V lookup: CDR1 SGDLS, CDR2 YYNGEE. The CDR3: CASSAGGSGEQFF. The CDR3 bases are TGTGCCAGCAGCGCAGGGGGCTCAGGTGAGCAGTTCTTC. The full variable domain, completed using reference TRBV9 and TRBJ2-1, is DSGVTQTPKHLITATGQRVTLRCSPRSGDLSVYWYQQSLDQGLQFLIQYYNGEERAKGNILERFSAQQFPDLHSELNLSSLELGDSALYFCASSAGGSGEQFFGPGTRLTVL.

The chain is built from TRBV18 and TRBJ2-2; 7 nucleotides agree with TRBD2. This CDR3 comprises 15 residues. Trimming at V came to 5 bases and at J to 1 base, leaving 4 bases not matched to a gene. Germline CDR1 and CDR2: KGHSH and LQKENI. DNA of the CDR3: TGTGCCAGCTCAGTGATAGCGGGGAACACCGGGGAGCTGTTTTTT. Its translation: CASSVIAGNTGELFF.

The V and J genes are TRBV6-5 and TRBJ2-1, with a tentative D call TRBD1 (6 bases). The germline V gene has CDR1 MNHEY and CDR2 SVGAGI. CDR3 size: 11 residues. The V end was cut by 7 bases, the J end by 7 bases, with 8 bases between. The CDR3 DNA reads TGTGCCAGCATGAGGGGGAATGAGCAGTTCTTC. Its translation is CASMRGNEQFF.

V usage is TRBV6-5 and J usage is TRBJ2-7, with 9 nucleotides matching TRBD2. Trimming cost V 2 bases and J 0 bases; bases outside gene matches: 2. Looked up from germline, CDR1 is MNHEY and CDR2 is SVGAGI. The CDR3 has 15 amino acids. The chain's CDR3 is CASSYSGGFSYEQYF. The CDR3, as DNA: TGTGCCAGCAGTTACAGCGGGGGGTTCTCCTACGAGCAGTACTTC.

V and J are TRBV5-8 and TRBJ2-7; D ambiguous. The germline V gene encodes CDR1 SGHTS and CDR2 YDEGEE. The CDR3 runs to 13 residues. V gave up 4 bases and J gave up 2 bases, with 10 bases separating them. CDR3 in amino acids: CASSQHNPYEQYF. The CDR3 nucleotides are TGTGCCAGCAGCCAACACAATCCCTACGAGCAGTACTTC.

The J gene is TRBJ2-6, the V gene TRBV7-3; D is perhaps TRBD1 (6 bases). Trimming took off 6 bases at V and 2 bases at J, with 14 bases between the two ends. Germline V gene data show CDR1 as SGHTA and CDR2 as FQGTGA. The CDR3 totals 16 residues. The CDR3 reads CASSFVGGAGANVLTF. CDR3 DNA sequence: TGTGCCAGCAGTTTTGTTGGGGGCGCTGGGGCCAACGTCCTGACTTTC.

The genes are TRBV7-9 and TRBJ1-5; no firm D call. V was trimmed by 5 bases and J by 2 bases, leaving 16 bases between them. CDR3 length equals 16 residues. Germline assignment: CDR1 SEHNR and CDR2 FQNEAQ (reference sequence). The DNA for the CDR3 is TGTGCCAGCAGCAGTATTTCGGGTTTTGGCAATCAGCCCCAGCATTTT. This encodes CASSSISGFGNQPQHF.

The V gene is TRBV5-1, the J gene TRBJ2-5; no firm D call. Germline V gives CDR1 SGHRS, CDR2 YFSETQ. The CDR3 runs to 15 residues. V lost 0 bases, J lost 5 bases, and 14 bases lay in between. CDR3 loop: CASSLVVPAGETQYF. The CDR3 DNA reads TGCGCCAGCAGCTTGGTAGTGCCCGCCGGGGAGACCCAGTACTTC.

V usage is TRBV2 and J usage is TRBJ1-2; D gene uncertain. Germline CDR1 and CDR2: SNHLY and FYNNEI. Trimming stripped 10 bases from V and 4 bases from J, with 10 bases between. This CDR3 is built from 11 residues. This CDR3 reads CATRLSYGYTF. CDR3 DNA: TGTGCCACCCGACTGAGCTATGGCTACACCTTC.

The chain is built from TRBV6-5 and TRBJ2-7; TRBD1 matches at 9 bases. With 0 bases clipped from V and 0 bases from J, the junction kept 0 bases outside the gene matches. Per germline, CDR1 MNHEY and CDR2 SVGAGI. CDR3 length equals 15 residues. The CDR3 here is CASSYSTGGSYEQYF. DNA of the CDR3: TGTGCCAGCAGTTACTCGACAGGGGGCTCCTACGAGCAGTACTTC.

The CDR3 region is CASSTNPTGGYGYTF. The CDR3 nucleotides read TGTGCCAGCAGTACGAACCCTACAGGGGGCTATGGCTACACCTTC. The genes are TRBV6-5 and TRBJ1-2; 8 nucleotides line up with TRBD1. After removal of 5 bases from V and 4 bases from J, the junction contained 9 bases not matched to a gene. Germline CDR1 MNHEY, CDR2 SVGAGI. The length of the CDR3 is 15 residues.

This clone was seen a handful of times. The V and J genes are TRBV30 and TRBJ1-1; a possible D gene is TRBD1 (6 bases). This CDR3 region has 12 residues. From germline, CDR1 is GTSNPN and CDR2 SVGIG (reference sequence). The V and J ends lost 5 bases and 6 bases respectively, with 13 bases between them. This CDR3 reads CAWERGWAEAFF. CDR3 nucleotide sequence: TGTGCCTGGGAAAGGGGGTGGGCTGAAGCTTTCTTT.

This chain uses TRBV30 with TRBJ2-5; 9 bases are a match to TRBD2. TRBJ2-7 matches the DNA end more closely, so the J call is doubtful. Germline CDR1 is GTSNPN and CDR2 is SVGIG (reference sequence). This CDR3 has 19 residues. Here the CDR3 reads CAWSEPPGTSFFPVYEQYF. The DNA of the CDR3 is TGTGCCTGGAGCGAGCCCCCCGGGACTAGCTTTTTCCCCGTATACGAGCAGTACTTC.

In its sample, this clone was seen a few times. The gene calls are TRBV4-3 and TRBJ2-3, with D perhaps TRBD2 (6 bases). V was clipped by 0 bases and J by 1 base, with 11 bases between them. The germline gives CDR1 LGHNA, CDR2 YSLEER. The CDR3 sequence is 16 residues long. The DNA for the CDR3 is TGCGCCAGCAGCCAAGATCAACTAGCAGGCACAGATACGCAGTATTTT. Protein sequence: CASSQDQLAGTDTQYF.